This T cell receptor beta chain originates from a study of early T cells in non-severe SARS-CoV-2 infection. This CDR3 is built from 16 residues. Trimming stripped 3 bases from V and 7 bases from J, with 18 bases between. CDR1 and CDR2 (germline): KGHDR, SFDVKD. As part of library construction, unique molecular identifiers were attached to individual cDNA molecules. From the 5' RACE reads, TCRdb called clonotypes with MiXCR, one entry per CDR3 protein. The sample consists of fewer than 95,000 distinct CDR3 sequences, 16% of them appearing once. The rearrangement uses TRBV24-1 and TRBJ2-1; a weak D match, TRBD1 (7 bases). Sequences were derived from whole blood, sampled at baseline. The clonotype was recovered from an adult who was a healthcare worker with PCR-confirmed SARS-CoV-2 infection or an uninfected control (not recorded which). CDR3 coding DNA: TGTGCCACCAGTGATCCCCCAGGTCAGGGGGGAAATGAGCAGTTCTTC. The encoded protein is CATSDPPGQGGNEQFF.